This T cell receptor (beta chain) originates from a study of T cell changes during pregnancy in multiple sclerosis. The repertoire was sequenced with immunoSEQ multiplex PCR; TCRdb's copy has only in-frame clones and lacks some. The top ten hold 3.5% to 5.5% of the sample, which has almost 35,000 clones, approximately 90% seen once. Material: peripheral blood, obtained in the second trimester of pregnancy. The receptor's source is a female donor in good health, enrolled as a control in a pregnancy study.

DNA of the CDR3: TGTGCCAGCAGCCCCACTAGCGGGACATACAATGAGCAGTTCTTC. It translates to CASSPTSGTYNEQFF. This chain links TRBV28 with TRBJ2-1; TRBD2 matches at 10 bases. J gave up 4 bases and V 6 bases, and 6 bases lay outside the gene matches. The CDR3 runs 15 residues. Per the germline V gene, CDR1 is MDHEN and CDR2 is SYDVKM.